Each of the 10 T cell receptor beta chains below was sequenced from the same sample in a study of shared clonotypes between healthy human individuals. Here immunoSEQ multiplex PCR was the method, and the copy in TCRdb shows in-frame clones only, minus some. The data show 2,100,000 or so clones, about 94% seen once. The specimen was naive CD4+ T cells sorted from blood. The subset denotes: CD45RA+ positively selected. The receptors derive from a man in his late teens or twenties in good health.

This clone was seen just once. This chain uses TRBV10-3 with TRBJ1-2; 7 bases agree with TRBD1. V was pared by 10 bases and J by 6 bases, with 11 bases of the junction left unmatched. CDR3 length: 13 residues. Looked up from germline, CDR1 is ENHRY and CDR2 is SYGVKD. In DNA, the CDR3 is TGTGCCACCGGGACAGCTTCGTCTAATGGCTACACCTTC. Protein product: CATGTASSNGYTF.

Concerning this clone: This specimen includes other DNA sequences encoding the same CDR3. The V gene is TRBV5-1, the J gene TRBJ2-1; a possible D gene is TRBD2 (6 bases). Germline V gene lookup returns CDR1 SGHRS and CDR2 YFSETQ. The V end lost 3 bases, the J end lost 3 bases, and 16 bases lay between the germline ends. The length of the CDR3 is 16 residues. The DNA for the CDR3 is TGCGCCAGCAGCTCCTCTGGCGGGGCGAGCTACAATGAGCAGTTCTTC. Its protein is CASSSSGGASYNEQFF.

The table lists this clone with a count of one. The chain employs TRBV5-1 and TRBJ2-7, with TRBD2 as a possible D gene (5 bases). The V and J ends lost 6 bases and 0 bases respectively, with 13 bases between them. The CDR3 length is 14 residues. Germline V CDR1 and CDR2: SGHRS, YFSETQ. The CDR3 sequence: CASKSSRGSYEQYF. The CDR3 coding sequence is TGCGCCAGCAAATCTAGCCGGGGCTCCTACGAGCAGTACTTC.

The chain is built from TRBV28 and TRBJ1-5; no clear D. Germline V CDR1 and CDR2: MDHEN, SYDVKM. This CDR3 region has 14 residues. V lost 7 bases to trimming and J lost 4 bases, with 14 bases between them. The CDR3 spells CASNFGSLNQPQHF. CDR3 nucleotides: TGTGCCAGCAATTTCGGATCCCTTAATCAGCCCCAGCATTTT.

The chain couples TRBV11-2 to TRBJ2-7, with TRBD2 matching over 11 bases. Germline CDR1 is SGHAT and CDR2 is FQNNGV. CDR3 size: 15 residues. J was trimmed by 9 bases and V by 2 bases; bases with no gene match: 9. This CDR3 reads CASSLLAGGLERQYF. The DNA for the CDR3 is TGTGCCAGCAGCTTACTAGCGGGGGGACTGGAACGGCAGTACTTC.

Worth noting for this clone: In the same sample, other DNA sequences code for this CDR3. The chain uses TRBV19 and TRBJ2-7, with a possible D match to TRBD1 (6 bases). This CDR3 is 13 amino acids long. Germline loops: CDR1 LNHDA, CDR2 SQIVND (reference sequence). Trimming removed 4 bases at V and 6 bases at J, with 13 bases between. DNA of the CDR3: TGTGCCAGTAGTAGTCAGGGGATCGGCGAGCAGTACTTC. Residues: CASSSQGIGEQYF.

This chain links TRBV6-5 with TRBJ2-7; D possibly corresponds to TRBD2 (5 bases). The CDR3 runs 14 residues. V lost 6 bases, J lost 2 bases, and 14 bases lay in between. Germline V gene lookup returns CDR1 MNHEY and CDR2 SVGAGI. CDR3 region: CASSRASGTYEQYF. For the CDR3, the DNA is TGTGCCAGCAGCCGGGCCTCGGGGACCTACGAGCAGTACTTC.

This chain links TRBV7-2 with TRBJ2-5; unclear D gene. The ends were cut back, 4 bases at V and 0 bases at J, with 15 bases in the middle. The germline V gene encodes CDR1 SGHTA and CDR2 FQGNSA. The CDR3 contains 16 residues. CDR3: CASSSQPVIHQETQYF. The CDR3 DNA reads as TGTGCCAGCAGCTCCCAACCCGTGATACACCAAGAGACCCAGTACTTC.

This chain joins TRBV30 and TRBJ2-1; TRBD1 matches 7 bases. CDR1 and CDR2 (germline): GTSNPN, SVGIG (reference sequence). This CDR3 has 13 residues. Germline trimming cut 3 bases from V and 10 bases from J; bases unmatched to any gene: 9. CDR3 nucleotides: TGTGCCTGGAGAGGGGGCGCAGGGGTCGAGCAGTTCTTC. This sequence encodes CAWRGGAGVEQFF.

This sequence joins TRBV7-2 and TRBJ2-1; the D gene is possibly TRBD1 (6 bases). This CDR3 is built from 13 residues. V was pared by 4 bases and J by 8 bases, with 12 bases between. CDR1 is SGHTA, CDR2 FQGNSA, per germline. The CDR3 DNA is TGTGCCAGCAGCTACGCCAGGGGCTATGAGCAGTTCTTC. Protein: CASSYARGYEQFF.